The TCR beta chain under discussion was sequenced for a study of shared clonotypes between healthy human individuals. Assay used: immunoSEQ multiplex PCR; TCRdb lists only in-frame clones, some missing. The profile shows more than 400,000 clones, about 95% of them singletons. Germline V CDR1 and CDR2: MNHEY, SVGAGI. V was trimmed by 6 bases and J by 0 bases, leaving 8 bases between them. This CDR3 contains 13 residues. Study-wide results and limits: The sole specimen, blood, was sampled, and tissue repertoires likely differ. Clonotype sharing among donors likely depends on sequencing depth.

Of note for this clone: No antigen is known for it.

The gene calls are TRBV6-5 and TRBJ1-1; no definite D call. The specimen sequenced was naive CD4+ T cells sorted from blood. Subset denoted: CD45RA+ positively selected. The TCR sequence derives from a woman aged 25-40 years in good health. In DNA, the CDR3 is TGTGCCAGCAGAAATCGGGTGAACACTGAAGCTTTCTTT. As protein: CASRNRVNTEAFF.